This T cell receptor (beta chain) was sequenced for a study of early T cells in non-severe SARS-CoV-2 infection. On the study more broadly: Sequenced bulk RNA came from whole blood that was unsorted, and chains were unpaired.

Trimming took off 2 bases at V and 0 bases at J, with 12 bases between the two ends. The CDR3 is 16 amino acids. Germline V CDR1 and CDR2: MNHEY, SVGEGT. Molecules of cDNA were individually given unique molecular identifiers that were attached to them. TCRdb re-called the 5' RACE reads through MiXCR, storing one row per CDR3 protein. The table records roughly 67,000 distinct CDR3 sequences, approximately 10% of them present only once. The source of this sequence is an adult who was a healthcare worker with PCR-confirmed SARS-CoV-2 infection or an uninfected control (not recorded which). The chain combines TRBV6-2 or TRBV6-3 with TRBJ2-3; a weak D match, TRBD2 (5 bases). The sample consisted of whole blood. The CDR3 reads CASSYEPSRSTDTQYF. DNA for the CDR3: TGTGCCAGCAGTTACGAGCCTAGCCGGAGCACAGATACGCAGTATTTT.